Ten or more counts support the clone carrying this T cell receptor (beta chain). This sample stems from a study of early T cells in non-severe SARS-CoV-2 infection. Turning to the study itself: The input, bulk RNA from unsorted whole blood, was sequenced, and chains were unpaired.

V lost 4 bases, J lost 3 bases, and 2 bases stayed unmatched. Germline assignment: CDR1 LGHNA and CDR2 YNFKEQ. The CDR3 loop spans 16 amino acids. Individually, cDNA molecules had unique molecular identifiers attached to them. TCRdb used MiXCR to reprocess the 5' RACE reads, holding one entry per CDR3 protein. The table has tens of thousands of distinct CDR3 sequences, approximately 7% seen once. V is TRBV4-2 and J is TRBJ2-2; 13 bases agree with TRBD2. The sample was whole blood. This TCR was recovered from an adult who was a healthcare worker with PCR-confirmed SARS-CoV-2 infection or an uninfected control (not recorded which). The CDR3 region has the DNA TGTGCCAGCAGCCCTGGACTAGCGGGAGACACCGGGGAGCTGTTTTTT. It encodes CASSPGLAGDTGELFF.